This T cell receptor (beta chain) was identified during a study of T cells in Graves' hyperthyroidism and ophthalmopathy. General study findings and limits: Ophthalmopathy got predicted by the model a median about 6.7 months before its onset. Blood samples included most of the expanded thyroid clonotypes exceeding 0.001.

This clonotype occurred many times. Its antigen remains unknown. What was amplified from RNA transcripts were TCR beta CDR3 regions. TCR CDR3 underwent first-round RT-PCR with the HTBI primer set. MiXCR, applied by TCRdb to the multiplex PCR reads, yields one record per CDR3 protein. The top ten hold approximately 18% of the sample, which has hundreds of thousands of distinct CDR3 sequences, roughly 15% seen once. CDR1 and CDR2 from the germline V gene are MDHEN and SYDVKM. This CDR3 comprises 15 residues. J was trimmed by 14 bases and V by 4 bases; bases with no gene match: 14. This TCR came from a woman younger than 35 with Graves' ophthalmopathy. J is TRBJ1-4 and V is TRBV28; TRBD1 agrees at 9 bases. The sample was blood. CDR3 coding DNA: TGTGCCAGCAGTTCGATCCGGGGACAGGGAAGTCCTCTGTTTTTT. It encodes CASSSIRGQGSPLFF. The full variable domain, rest sourced from reference TRBV28 and TRBJ1-4, is DVKVTQSSRYLVKRTGEKVFLECVQDMDHENMFWYRQDPGLGLRLIYFSYDVKMKEKGDIPEGYSVSREKKERFSLILESASTNQTSMYLCASSSIRGQGSPLFFGSGTQLSVL.